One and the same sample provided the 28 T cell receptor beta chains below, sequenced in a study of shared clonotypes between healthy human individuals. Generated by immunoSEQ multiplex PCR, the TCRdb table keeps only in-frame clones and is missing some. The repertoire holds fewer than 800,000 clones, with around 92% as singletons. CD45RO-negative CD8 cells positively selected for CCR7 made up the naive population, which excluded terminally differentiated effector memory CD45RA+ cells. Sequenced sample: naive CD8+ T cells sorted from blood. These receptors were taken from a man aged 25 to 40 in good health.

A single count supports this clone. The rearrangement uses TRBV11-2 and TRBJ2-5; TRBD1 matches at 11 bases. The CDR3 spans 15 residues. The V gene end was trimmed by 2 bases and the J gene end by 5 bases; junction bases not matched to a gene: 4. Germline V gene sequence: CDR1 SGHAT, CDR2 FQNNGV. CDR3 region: CASSLHRDRGETQYF. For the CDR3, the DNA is TGTGCCAGCAGCTTACATCGGGACAGGGGGGAGACCCAGTACTTC.

The CDR3 spells CASSVDGTSGTSTDTQYF. The CDR3 DNA sequence: TGTGCCAGCAGCGTAGATGGGACTAGCGGGACAAGCACAGATACGCAGTATTTT. The rearrangement links TRBV9 to TRBJ2-3; 13 positions agree with TRBD2. V was pared by 0 bases and J by 0 bases, with 4 bases of the junction left unmatched. This CDR3 comprises 18 residues. CDR1 SGDLS and CDR2 YYNGEE come from the germline V gene.

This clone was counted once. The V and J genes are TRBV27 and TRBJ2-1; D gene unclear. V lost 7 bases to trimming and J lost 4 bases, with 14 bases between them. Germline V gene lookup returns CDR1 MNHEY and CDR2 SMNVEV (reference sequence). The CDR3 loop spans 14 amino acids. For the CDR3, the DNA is TGTGCCAGCACTCCAAATGGCTTTTACAATGAGCAGTTCTTC. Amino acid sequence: CASTPNGFYNEQFF.

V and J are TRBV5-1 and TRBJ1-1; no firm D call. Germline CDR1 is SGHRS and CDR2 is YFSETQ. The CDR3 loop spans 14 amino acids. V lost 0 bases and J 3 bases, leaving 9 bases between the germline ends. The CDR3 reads CASSLVWEHTEAFF. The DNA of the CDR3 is TGCGCCAGCAGCTTGGTTTGGGAACACACTGAAGCTTTCTTT.

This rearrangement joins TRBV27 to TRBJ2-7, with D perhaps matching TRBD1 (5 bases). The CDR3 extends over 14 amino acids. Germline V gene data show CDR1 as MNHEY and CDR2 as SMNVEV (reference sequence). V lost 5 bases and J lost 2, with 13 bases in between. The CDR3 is CASSPGLRPYEQYF. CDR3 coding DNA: TGTGCCAGCAGTCCAGGGTTAAGACCCTACGAGCAGTACTTC.

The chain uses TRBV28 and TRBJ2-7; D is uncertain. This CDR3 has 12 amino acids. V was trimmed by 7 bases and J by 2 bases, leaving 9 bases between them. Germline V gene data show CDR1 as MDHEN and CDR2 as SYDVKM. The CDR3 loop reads CASTGPTYEQYF. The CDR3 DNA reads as TGTGCCAGCACCGGCCCCACCTACGAGCAGTACTTC.

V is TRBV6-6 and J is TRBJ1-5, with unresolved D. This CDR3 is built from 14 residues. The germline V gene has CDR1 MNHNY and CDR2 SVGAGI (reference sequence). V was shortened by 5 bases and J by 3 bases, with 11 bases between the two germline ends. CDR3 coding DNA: TGTGCCAGCAGTGCGCAGGCGATCAATCAGCCCCAGCATTTT. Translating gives CASSAQAINQPQHF.

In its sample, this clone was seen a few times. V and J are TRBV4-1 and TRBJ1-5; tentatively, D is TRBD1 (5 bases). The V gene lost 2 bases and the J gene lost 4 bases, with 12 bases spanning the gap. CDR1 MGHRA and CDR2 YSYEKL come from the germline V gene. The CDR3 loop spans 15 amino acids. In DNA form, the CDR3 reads TGCGCCAGCAGCCAAAGGCAGGGCGGGAATCAGCCCCAGCATTTT. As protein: CASSQRQGGNQPQHF.

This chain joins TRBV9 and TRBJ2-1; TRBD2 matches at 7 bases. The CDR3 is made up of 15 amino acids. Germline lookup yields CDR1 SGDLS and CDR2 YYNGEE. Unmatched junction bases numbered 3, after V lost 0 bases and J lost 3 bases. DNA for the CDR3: TGTGCCAGCAGCGTAGTAGCGGGCCTCTACAATGAGCAGTTCTTC. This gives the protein CASSVVAGLYNEQFF.

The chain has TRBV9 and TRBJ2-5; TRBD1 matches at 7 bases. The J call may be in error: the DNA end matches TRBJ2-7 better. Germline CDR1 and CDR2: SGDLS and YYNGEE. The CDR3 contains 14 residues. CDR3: CASSPRDSQYEQYF. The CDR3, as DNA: TGTGCCAGCAGCCCAAGGGACAGTCAATACGAGCAGTACTTC.

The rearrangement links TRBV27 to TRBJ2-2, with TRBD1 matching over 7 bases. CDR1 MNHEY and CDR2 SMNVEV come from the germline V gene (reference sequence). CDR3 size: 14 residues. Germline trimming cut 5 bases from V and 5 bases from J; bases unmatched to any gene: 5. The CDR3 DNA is TGTGCCAGCAGTCCGGGGACAGCTACCGGGGAGCTGTTTTTT. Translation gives CASSPGTATGELFF.

The CDR3 nucleotides are TGTGCCAGCTGCGAGAGGGGGCAAGAGACCCAGTACTTC. This sequence encodes CASCERGQETQYF. This chain joins TRBV6-1 and TRBJ2-5; D is possibly TRBD1 (6 bases). V lost 8 bases, J lost 2 bases, and 12 bases lay in between. The V gene's germline CDR1 is MNHNS and CDR2 SASEGT. The CDR3 has 13 residues.

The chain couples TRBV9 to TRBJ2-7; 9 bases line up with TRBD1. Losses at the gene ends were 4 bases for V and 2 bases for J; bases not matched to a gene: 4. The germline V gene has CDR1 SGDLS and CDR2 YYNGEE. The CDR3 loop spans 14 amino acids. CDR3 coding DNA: TGTGCCAGCAGCCCCCGGGACAGGGCCTACGAGCAGTACTTC. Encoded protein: CASSPRDRAYEQYF.

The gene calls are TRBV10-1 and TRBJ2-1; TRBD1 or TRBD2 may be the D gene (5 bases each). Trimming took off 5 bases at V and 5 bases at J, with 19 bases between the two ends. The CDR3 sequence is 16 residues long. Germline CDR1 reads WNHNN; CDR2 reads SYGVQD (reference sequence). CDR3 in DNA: TGCGCCAGCAGTCCACTAGGACATGGAAGTCACAATGAGCAGTTCTTC. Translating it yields CASSPLGHGSHNEQFF.

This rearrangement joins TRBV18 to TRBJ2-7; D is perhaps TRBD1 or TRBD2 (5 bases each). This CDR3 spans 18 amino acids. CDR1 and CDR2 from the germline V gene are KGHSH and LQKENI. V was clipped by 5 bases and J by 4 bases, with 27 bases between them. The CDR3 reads CASSFAPMQRTTSYEQYF. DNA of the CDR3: TGTGCCAGCTCATTTGCCCCTATGCAGCGGACAACTTCATACGAGCAGTACTTC.

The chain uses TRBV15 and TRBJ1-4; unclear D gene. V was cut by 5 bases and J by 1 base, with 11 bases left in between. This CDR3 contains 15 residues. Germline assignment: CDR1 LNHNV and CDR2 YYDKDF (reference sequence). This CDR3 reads CATSYRRGTNEKLFF. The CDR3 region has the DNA TGTGCCACCAGCTACCGCAGAGGAACTAATGAAAAACTGTTTTTT.

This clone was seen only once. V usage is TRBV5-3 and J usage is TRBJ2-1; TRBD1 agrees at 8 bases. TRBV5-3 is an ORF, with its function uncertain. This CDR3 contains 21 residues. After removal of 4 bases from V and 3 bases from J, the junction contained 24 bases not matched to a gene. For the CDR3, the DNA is TGTGCCAGAAGCCCACGCGTTGGGGACAGGCCAGAAGGGGAAAACTACAATGAGCAGTTCTTC. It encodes CARSPRVGDRPEGENYNEQFF.

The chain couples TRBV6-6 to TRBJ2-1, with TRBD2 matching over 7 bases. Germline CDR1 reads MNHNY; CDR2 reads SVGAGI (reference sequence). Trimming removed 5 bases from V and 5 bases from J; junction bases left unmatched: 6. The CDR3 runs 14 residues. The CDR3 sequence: CASSPTSPNNEQFF. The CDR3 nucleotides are TGTGCCAGCAGTCCGACTAGCCCTAACAATGAGCAGTTCTTC.

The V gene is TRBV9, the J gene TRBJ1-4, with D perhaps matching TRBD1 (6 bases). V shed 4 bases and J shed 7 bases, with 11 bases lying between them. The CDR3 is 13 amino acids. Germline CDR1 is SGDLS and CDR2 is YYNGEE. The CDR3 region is CASSTDRFEKLFF. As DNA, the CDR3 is TGTGCCAGCAGCACAGACAGGTTTGAAAAACTGTTTTTT.

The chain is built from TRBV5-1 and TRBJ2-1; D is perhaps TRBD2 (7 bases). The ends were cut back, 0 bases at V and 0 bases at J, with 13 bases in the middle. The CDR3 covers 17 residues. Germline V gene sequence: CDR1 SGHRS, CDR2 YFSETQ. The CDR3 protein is CASSLVTGGSSYNEQFF. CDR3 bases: TGCGCCAGCAGCTTGGTGACAGGCGGGAGCTCCTACAATGAGCAGTTCTTC.

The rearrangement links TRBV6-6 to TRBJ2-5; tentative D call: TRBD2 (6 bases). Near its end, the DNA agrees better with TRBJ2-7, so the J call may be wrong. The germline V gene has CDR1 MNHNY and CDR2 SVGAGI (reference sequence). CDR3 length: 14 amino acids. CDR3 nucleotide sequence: TGTGCCACCTCTACGGGACTTCATCGCGACGAGCAGTACTTC. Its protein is CATSTGLHRDEQYF.

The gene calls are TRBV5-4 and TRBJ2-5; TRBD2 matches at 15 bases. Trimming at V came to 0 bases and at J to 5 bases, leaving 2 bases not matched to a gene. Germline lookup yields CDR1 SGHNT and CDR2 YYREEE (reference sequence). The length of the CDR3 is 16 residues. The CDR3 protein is CASSLGTSGRGETQYF. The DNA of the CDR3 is TGTGCCAGCAGCTTGGGGACTAGCGGGAGGGGTGAGACCCAGTACTTC.

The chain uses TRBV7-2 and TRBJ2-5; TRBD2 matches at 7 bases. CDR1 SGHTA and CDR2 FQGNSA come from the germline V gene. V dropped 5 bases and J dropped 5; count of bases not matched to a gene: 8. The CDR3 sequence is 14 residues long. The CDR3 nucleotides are TGTGCCAGCAGCCCCTGGACTAGTGGTGAGACCCAGTACTTC. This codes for CASSPWTSGETQYF.

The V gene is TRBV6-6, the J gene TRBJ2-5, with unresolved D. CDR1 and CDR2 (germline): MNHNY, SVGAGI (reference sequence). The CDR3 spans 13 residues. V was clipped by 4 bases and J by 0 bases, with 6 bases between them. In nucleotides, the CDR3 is TGTGCCAGCAGTTTAGGTCACCAAGAGACCCAGTACTTC. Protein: CASSLGHQETQYF.

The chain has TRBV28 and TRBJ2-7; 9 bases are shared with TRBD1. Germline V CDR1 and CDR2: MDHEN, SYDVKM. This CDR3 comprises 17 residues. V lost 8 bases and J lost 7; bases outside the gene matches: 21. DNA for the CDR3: TGTGCCAGCGGTACTAAGGGAATCCGGGACAGGGTTTGGGAGCAGTACTTC. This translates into CASGTKGIRDRVWEQYF.

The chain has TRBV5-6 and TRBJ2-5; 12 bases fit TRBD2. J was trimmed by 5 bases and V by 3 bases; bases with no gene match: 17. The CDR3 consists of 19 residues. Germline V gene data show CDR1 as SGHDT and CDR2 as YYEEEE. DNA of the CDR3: TGTGCCAGCAGCTGGGGCGATTTACTCGCTAGCGGGAGGGCTGAGACCCAGTACTTC. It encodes CASSWGDLLASGRAETQYF.

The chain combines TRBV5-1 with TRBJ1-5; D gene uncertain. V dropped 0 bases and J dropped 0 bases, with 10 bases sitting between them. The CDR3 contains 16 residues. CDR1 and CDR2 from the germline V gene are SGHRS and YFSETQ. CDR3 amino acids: CASSLAGQYSNQPQHF. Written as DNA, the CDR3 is TGCGCCAGCAGCTTGGCCGGGCAGTATAGCAATCAGCCCCAGCATTTT.

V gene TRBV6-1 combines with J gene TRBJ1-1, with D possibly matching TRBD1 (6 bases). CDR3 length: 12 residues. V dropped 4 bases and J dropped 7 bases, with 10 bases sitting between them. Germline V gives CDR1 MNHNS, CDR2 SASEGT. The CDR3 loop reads CASSGTASEAFF. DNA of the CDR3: TGTGCCAGCAGTGGGACAGCGAGTGAAGCTTTCTTT.